The entry below gives a single T cell receptor (beta chain) sequence along with its context. CDR3-region Arm-PCR and iRepertoire HTBI primers produced the TCR beta libraries. TCRdb itself ran the multiplex PCR reads through MiXCR, one entry per CDR3 protein. This table has under 800,000 distinct CDR3 sequences, under 20% appearing once. V dropped 0 bases and J dropped 2 bases, with 12 bases sitting between them. The CDR3 is made up of 16 amino acids. CDR1 is KGHDR, CDR2 SFDVKD, per germline. The sample belongs to a study of regulatory T cells in long-lasting Graves disease. As for time point: newly diagnosed GD, antithyroid drugs for less than 3 months. There was RNA extracted from PBMCs, and the TCR library was made from it. These same data were also listed under a study on T cells in Graves' hyperthyroidism and ophthalmopathy. That report adds: Newly diagnosed patients aged 18 to 65 had hyperthyroidism of under 2 months' duration.

Here the sequenced sample was peripheral blood mononuclear cells (PBMCs), taken at new diagnosis, from a patient treated with antithyroid drugs. This TCR was sampled from a woman in her 30s with Graves disease. V is TRBV24-1 and J is TRBJ2-5, with D maybe TRBD2 (6 bases). This CDR3 is CATSDLGPGRQETQYF. CDR3 nucleotides: TGTGCCACCAGTGATTTGGGCCCCGGGAGACAAGAGACCCAGTACTTC.